The sequence of this TCR beta chain was determined in a study of shared clonotypes between healthy human individuals. Findings of the study overall: Since donors were few, the genetic and exposure-history diversity represented was limited.

Germline-derived CDR1 and CDR2 are SGHTA and FQGNSA. V lost 1 base to trimming and J lost 1 base, with 10 bases between them. The CDR3 spans 15 residues. With regard to this clone: Its matching antigen is unknown.

Deep-level settings were used for running the assay. Clones were sequenced by immunoSEQ multiplex PCR, and TCRdb holds only the in-frame ones, with some missing. The table lists roughly 1 million clones, under 80% of them singletons, with around 1.5% in the top ten. The sequenced sample was memory CD4+ T cells sorted from blood. Documented subset: CD45RA-negative fraction. V is TRBV7-2 and J is TRBJ1-1, with D perhaps matching TRBD1 (5 bases). The receptor comes from a man aged 18 to 30 in good health. The CDR3: CASSLDAGRNTEAFF. CDR3 DNA: TGTGCCAGCAGCTTAGATGCAGGGCGGAACACTGAAGCTTTCTTT.